Given below is one T cell receptor (beta chain) in context. What it recognizes is unknown. V lost 5 bases, J lost 2 bases, and 4 bases stayed unmatched. The CDR3 is 15 amino acids. The germline CDR1 and CDR2 sequences are MGHDK and SYGVNS. These data are taken from a study of OX40 agonist ivuxolimab in advanced cancers. In the study overall: Males comprised roughly four fifths of the group, whose mean age was approximately 60 years (range roughly 20 to 85).

Study outcomes and limitations: It was not determined which antigens were specifically recognized by the peripheral T cells that had undergone clonal expansion. Among the lowest levels of clonal expansion were found in partial responders at 0.1-3.0 mg/kg.

Clones were read by immunoSEQ multiplex PCR, and TCRdb kept only the in-frame ones, dropping some. The repertoire has 50,000 to 55,000 clones, more than 80% of them found once; the top ten carry 9.5% to 13%. Sequencing was performed on CD4+ or CD8+ T cells sorted from blood, taken in a trial of the OX40 agonist ivuxolimab. The clonotype originates from an adult with an advanced solid tumor such as melanoma, head and neck, liver or kidney cancer. The chain is built from TRBV25-1 and TRBJ2-3, with 10 positions matching TRBD2. CDR3 protein: CASSLAGDYTDTQYF. The CDR3 nucleotides read TGTGCCAGCAGTCTAGCGGGGGATTACACAGATACGCAGTATTTT.